Below are 20 T cell receptor beta chains sequenced from a single sample in a study of T cell responses to AZD1222 COVID-19 vaccine. The protocol was immunoSEQ multiplex PCR, while the TCRdb copy is restricted to in-frame clones and leaves out a portion. The repertoire holds about 140,000 clones, with about 88% as singletons. The sample here was peripheral blood, taken on day 0 of AZD1222 vaccination. These receptor sequences come from an adult in good health.

The chain links TRBV12-3 or TRBV12-4 to TRBJ1-1, with D maybe TRBD1 (6 bases). The V and J ends lost 2 bases and 7 bases respectively, with 11 bases between them. CDR3 length: 13 residues. This CDR3 reads CASSLRGAGEAFF. For the CDR3, the DNA is TGTGCCAGCAGTTTAAGGGGGGCTGGTGAAGCTTTCTTT.

V gene TRBV27 combines with J gene TRBJ1-5, with D tentatively TRBD1 (5 bases). This CDR3 comprises 14 residues. Trimming shortened V by 6 bases and J by 4 bases, and 13 bases separated the two germline ends. The germline gives CDR1 MNHEY, CDR2 SMNVEV (reference sequence). The CDR3 is CASRGQGGNQPQHF. The CDR3 coding sequence is TGTGCCAGCAGAGGGCAGGGTGGGAATCAGCCCCAGCATTTT.

V gene TRBV2 combines with J gene TRBJ2-7; 13 bases align to TRBD2. Germline CDR1 SNHLY, CDR2 FYNNEI. The CDR3 spans 17 residues. The V gene end was trimmed by 0 bases and the J gene end by 3 bases; junction bases not matched to a gene: 5. The CDR3 coding sequence is TGTGCCAGCAGTGAAGCCGATGGGACTAGCGGGAACTACGAGCAGTACTTC. Translation gives CASSEADGTSGNYEQYF.

This chain joins TRBV19 and TRBJ1-5; no clear D gene. This CDR3 is 15 amino acids long. Trimming cost V 5 bases and J 3 bases, with 14 bases left between them. Germline CDR1 and CDR2: LNHDA and SQIVND (reference sequence). The CDR3 DNA follows: TGTGCCAGTAGTTTTCGAACCCCACCCAATCAGCCCCAGCATTTT. This gives the protein CASSFRTPPNQPQHF.

This chain joins TRBV12-3 or TRBV12-4 and TRBJ1-1; tentative D call: TRBD1 (5 bases). This CDR3 comprises 13 residues. Deletions cut 6 bases from V and 1 base from J, with 9 bases between. DNA of the CDR3: TGTGCCAGCAGGAGACAGAGGAACACTGAAGCTTTCTTT. Translation: CASRRQRNTEAFF.

The gene calls are TRBV3-1 (or the pseudogene TRBV3-2) and TRBJ1-1; D is ambiguous. Germline lookup yields CDR1 LGHDT and CDR2 YNNKEL (reference sequence). Trimming removed 4 bases from V and 2 bases from J, with 14 bases in between. The CDR3 has 15 amino acids. The CDR3 nucleotides are TGTGCCAGCAGCCCCTATCAGGACCACAACACTGAAGCTTTCTTT. Its translation is CASSPYQDHNTEAFF.

The rearrangement links TRBV7-2 to TRBJ2-7; tentative D call: TRBD2 (6 bases). V lost 6 bases and J lost 4, with 16 bases in between. CDR1 is SGHTA, CDR2 FQGNSA, per germline. The CDR3 sequence is 14 residues long. The CDR3 sequence: CASRTGGTGYEQYF. The CDR3 DNA reads TGTGCCAGCAGAACTGGCGGGACGGGATACGAGCAGTACTTC.

CDR3 bases: TGTGCCAGCAGGGACGTCGGGACAGGGAGCTACGAGCAGTACTTC. This translates into CASRDVGTGSYEQYF. The chain uses TRBV27 and TRBJ2-7; TRBD1 aligns across 9 bases. The germline gives CDR1 MNHEY, CDR2 SMNVEV (reference sequence). V shed 6 bases, J shed 3 bases, and the junction held 9 bases outside the gene matches. The CDR3 runs to 15 residues.

This clone was counted between two and nine times. V gene TRBV7-6 combines with J gene TRBJ1-3; 10 bases are shared with TRBD1. J was trimmed by 2 bases and V by 5 bases; bases with no gene match: 3. The CDR3 covers 15 residues. Germline CDR1 and CDR2: SGHVS and FNYEAQ. The CDR3 coding sequence is TGTGCCAGCAGCACAGACAGGGGGCCTGGAAACACCATATATTTT. This codes for CASSTDRGPGNTIYF. Together with reference TRBV7-6 and TRBJ1-3, the CDR3 gives the full variable domain: GAGVSQSPRYKVTKRGQDVALRCDPISGHVSLYWYRQALGQGPEFLTYFNYEAQQDKSGLPNDRFSAERPEGSISTLTIQRTEQRDSAMYRCASSTDRGPGNTIYFGEGSWLTVV.

The chain uses TRBV2 and TRBJ2-1, with D unresolved. Deletions cut 8 bases from V and 0 bases from J, with 14 bases between. CDR3 length: 15 residues. Germline V gene sequence: CDR1 SNHLY, CDR2 FYNNEI. CDR3 in DNA: TGTGCCAGCGGTGGACCCGGGTCCTCCTACAATGAGCAGTTCTTC. Amino acid sequence: CASGGPGSSYNEQFF.

The rearrangement links TRBV9 to TRBJ2-7, with D perhaps assigned TRBD1 or TRBD2 (5 bases each). The CDR3 consists of 13 residues. Germline V gene data show CDR1 as SGDLS and CDR2 as YYNGEE. Deletions cut 9 bases from V and 4 bases from J, with 17 bases between. The CDR3 protein is CANLPRGEYEQYF. The CDR3 DNA is TGTGCCAACCTCCCCAGAGGGGAGTACGAGCAGTACTTC.

This chain joins TRBV9 and TRBJ1-3, with 7 nucleotides matching TRBD1. CDR3 length: 15 residues. CDR1 is SGDLS and CDR2 is YYNGEE in the germline V gene. V trimming: 3 bases; J trimming: 4 bases; junction bases outside the gene matches: 7. The CDR3 region is CASSEGTAPGNTIYF. The CDR3, as DNA: TGTGCCAGCAGCGAGGGGACAGCTCCAGGAAACACCATATATTTT.

This chain uses TRBV5-5 with TRBJ1-1; D may be TRBD1 (6 bases). Germline assignment: CDR1 SGHKS and CDR2 YYEKEE (reference sequence). There are 14 residues in the CDR3. Trimming shortened V by 0 bases and J by 3 bases, and 9 bases separated the two germline ends. In nucleotides, the CDR3 is TGTGCCAGCAGCTTGGTTTCAGGGGACACTGAAGCTTTCTTT. Translation: CASSLVSGDTEAFF.

This chain links TRBV2 with TRBJ1-1, with TRBD1 identical over 11 bases. Losses at the gene ends were 1 base for V and 1 base for J; bases not matched to a gene: 2. Germline loops: CDR1 SNHLY, CDR2 FYNNEI. The CDR3 runs to 16 residues. CDR3 residues: CASSEDGTGGNTEAFF. The CDR3 DNA is TGTGCCAGCAGTGAAGATGGGACAGGGGGGAACACTGAAGCTTTCTTT.

V gene TRBV28 combines with J gene TRBJ2-2, with no clear D. The CDR3 consists of 12 residues. V lost 3 bases and J lost 7, with 6 bases in between. Germline V gene lookup returns CDR1 MDHEN and CDR2 SYDVKM. The CDR3 nucleotides are TGTGCCAGCAGTTTTGGTGACGGGGAGCTGTTTTTT. Its translation is CASSFGDGELFF.

The J gene is TRBJ1-6, the V gene TRBV9; 11 nucleotides match TRBD1. The CDR3 totals 18 residues. Trimming at V came to 4 bases and at J to 4 bases, leaving 10 bases not matched to a gene. Germline CDR1 SGDLS, CDR2 YYNGEE. This CDR3 is CASSSGQGVPPYNSPLHF. The DNA for the CDR3 is TGTGCCAGCAGCTCGGGACAGGGGGTACCTCCATATAATTCACCCCTCCACTTT.

This sequence joins TRBV7-6 and TRBJ2-5; 8 bases agree with TRBD1. Germline CDR1 and CDR2: SGHVS and FNYEAQ. V trimming: 0 bases; J trimming: 4 bases; junction bases outside the gene matches: 7. This CDR3 is built from 16 residues. CDR3 sequence: CASSLAIGQGAETQYF. The CDR3 region has the DNA TGTGCCAGCAGCTTAGCGATCGGGCAGGGGGCAGAGACCCAGTACTTC. Drawing the rest from reference TRBV7-6 and TRBJ2-5, the complete variable domain is GAGVSQSPRYKVTKRGQDVALRCDPISGHVSLYWYRQALGQGPEFLTYFNYEAQQDKSGLPNDRFSAERPEGSISTLTIQRTEQRDSAMYRCASSLAIGQGAETQYFGPGTRLLVL.

V usage is TRBV30 and J usage is TRBJ1-1; D gene ambiguous. Trimming took 2 bases from V and 9 from J, leaving 13 bases between them. The CDR3 contains 12 residues. CDR1 GTSNPN and CDR2 SVGIG come from the germline V gene (reference sequence). As DNA, the CDR3 is TGTGCCTGGAGTCTTCCTGCAATACAAGCTTTCTTT. This sequence encodes CAWSLPAIQAFF.

This chain links TRBV9 with TRBJ1-1; D not resolved. CDR1 and CDR2 (germline): SGDLS, YYNGEE. The CDR3 length is 13 residues. Trimming pared 0 bases from V and 8 bases from J, leaving 11 bases between. The CDR3 DNA sequence: TGTGCCAGCAGCGTAGATCCAGAATTCGAAGCTTTCTTT. Its protein is CASSVDPEFEAFF.

The chain employs TRBV6-6 and TRBJ1-2, with D perhaps TRBD1 (6 bases). Germline V CDR1 and CDR2: MNHNY, SVGAGI (reference sequence). CDR3 size: 13 residues. Deletions cut 9 bases from V and 8 bases from J, with 19 bases between. As DNA, the CDR3 is TGTGCCAGTAGATCAGGGGCCGTGGCCGGCTACACCTTC. This translates into CASRSGAVAGYTF.